A single T cell receptor (beta chain) is shown here with its context. Sequencing was performed with immunoSEQ multiplex PCR; in TCRdb, only in-frame clones are kept and a portion is missing. The sample lists approximately 1,500,000 clones; roughly 98% were seen once. Germline assignment: CDR1 SEHNR and CDR2 FQNEAQ (reference sequence). V gave up 3 bases and J gave up 4 bases, with 6 bases separating them. The CDR3 is made up of 13 amino acids. The data are from a study of shared clonotypes between healthy human individuals. This sequence was found in a man younger than 45 in good health. The sequenced sample was naive CD4+ T cells sorted from blood. Sample subset: CD45RA+ positively selected. V is TRBV7-9 and J is TRBJ2-2; tentatively, D is TRBD2 (5 bases). CDR3 coding DNA: TGTGCCAGCAGCTTGACTACCACCGGGGAGCTGTTTTTT. Encoded protein: CASSLTTTGELFF.